This is a list of T cell receptor beta chains from one sample in a study of shared clonotypes between healthy human individuals. TCRdb keeps only in-frame clones here, not all; method: immunoSEQ multiplex PCR. The data show about 1.5 million clones, with around 98% seen just once and about 0.4% held by the top ten. Source material: naive CD4+ T cells sorted from blood. Receptors originate from a man between 25 and 39 years old in good health. The CDR3 runs from the conserved cysteine through the conserved F or W. The D gene is left open where the match is weak. Clone size is given for some rows only: seen once, a few or many times, or a class if the clone is expanded.

TRBJ1-1 | TRBV28 | - | - | TGTGCCAGCAGTTCTTCAGGGACGAACACTGAAGCTTTCTTT | CASSSSGTNTEAFF
TRBJ2-1 | TRBV11-2 | - | - | TGTGCCAGCAGCTTTGACACCTCCTACAATGAGCAGTTCTTC | CASSFDTSYNEQFF
TRBJ2-1 | TRBV6-5 | - | - | TGTGCCAGCTCGGACCCCCCCTACAATGAGCAGTTCTTC | CASSDPPYNEQFF
TRBJ2-1 | TRBV5-5 | - | - | TGTGCCAGCAGCTTGTCTTATATTGGGGCCTCGTACAATGAGCAGTTCTTC | CASSLSYIGASYNEQFF
TRBJ2-2 | TRBV6-1 | - | - | TGTGCCAGCAGTGAACGTCGAGGGGCGTCGTTTTTT | CASSERRGASFF
TRBJ1-1 | TRBV18 | - | once | TGTGCCAGCGGACGGCAGGGCCCCTTTAACACTGAAGCTTTCTTT | CASGRQGPFNTEAFF
TRBJ2-3 | TRBV4-2 | TRBD2 | - | TGTGCCAGCAGCCCGCCCCCCAGCGGGAGGGCCAAAGAGGGGCCAACAGATACGCAGTATTTT | CASSPPPSGRAKEGPTDTQYF
TRBJ2-1 | TRBV2 | - | - | TGTGCCAGCAGGGAGGACTTAAGCTCCTACAATGAGCAGTTCTTC | CASREDLSSYNEQFF
TRBJ1-5 | TRBV15 | - | - | TGTGCCACCTCCAGCGGCCGCACATACCCCAATCAGCCCCAGCATTTT | CATSSGRTYPNQPQHF
TRBJ2-3 | TRBV18 | - | - | TGTGCCAGCTCACTTAACGGGGATACGCAGTATTTT | CASSLNGDTQYF
TRBJ1-4 | TRBV18 | - | - | TGTGCCAGCTCACCAAGGGGCTCAGGGCGCGAAGAAAAACTGTTTTTT | CASSPRGSGREEKLFF
TRBJ2-1 | TRBV27 | TRBD2 | - | TGTGCCAGCAGTTTGCGGGAGGGCGTACATGAGCAGTTCTTC | CASSLREGVHEQFF
TRBJ2-3 | TRBV2 | - | - | TGTGCCAGCAGTGAGATATTGGTATTTGAGGATACGCAGTATTTT | CASSEILVFEDTQYF
TRBJ1-1 | TRBV27 | - | - | TGTGCCAGCAGCACTTCCCTTTACACTGAAGCTTTCTTT | CASSTSLYTEAFF
TRBJ2-3 | TRBV7-9 | - | - | TGTGCCAGCAGCCACAGGGACACTAGCACAGATACGCAGTATTTT | CASSHRDTSTDTQYF
TRBJ2-1 | TRBV5-1 | TRBD1 | - | TGCGCCAGCAGCTTCCGGGACAGTCACAATGAGCAGTTCTTC | CASSFRDSHNEQFF
TRBJ2-1 | TRBV6-5 | - | - | TGTGCCAGCAGCGGGACTCCGAGATACAATGAGCAGTTCTTC | CASSGTPRYNEQFF
TRBJ1-1 | TRBV7-7 | - | - | TGTGCTAGCAGCTTGGGACAGAACACTGAAGCTTTCTTT | CASSLGQNTEAFF
TRBJ2-1 | TRBV5-1 | TRBD2 | - | TGCGCCAGCAGCTTGGAGGAGGGTGGCGGGAGAATAGTTAATGAGCAGTTCTTC | CASSLEEGGGRIVNEQFF
TRBJ2-5 | TRBV6-1 | - | - | TGTGCCAGCAGTCGGGGGACAGAAGAGACCCAGTACTTC | CASSRGTEETQYF
TRBJ2-3 | TRBV10-3 | TRBD2 | - | TGTGCCATCAACTTTTATATCCTAGCGGGAGTGCTAATCACGCAGTATTTT | CAINFYILAGVLITQYF
TRBJ1-5 | TRBV19 | - | - | TGTGCCAGTAGTATAGTGGGAAAGTATCAGCCCCAGCATTTT | CASSIVGKYQPQHF
TRBJ2-3 | TRBV7-8 | - | - | TGTGCCAGCAGCTCAGCTCTAGTCACAGATACGCAGTATTTT | CASSSALVTDTQYF
TRBJ1-4 | TRBV6-1 | TRBD1 | - | TGTGCCAGCAGGAGGGACAGCTATGAAAAACTGTTTTTT | CASRRDSYEKLFF
TRBJ2-2 | TRBV18 | - | - | TGTGCCAGCTCTCTCCCCGGGGAGCTGTTTTTT | CASSLPGELFF
TRBJ1-1 | TRBV15 | - | - | TGTGCCACCAGCAGAGATTGGTCAGACAGACGGAACACTGAAGCTTTCTTT | CATSRDWSDRRNTEAFF
TRBJ2-7 | TRBV7-9 | - | - | TGTGCCAGCAGCTTATCCCGCGGGTCGTCTTACGAGCAGTACTTC | CASSLSRGSSYEQYF
TRBJ2-7 | TRBV19 | TRBD2 | - | TGTGCCAGTAGTAGACCGGGACTAAGCGAGCAGTACTTC | CASSRPGLSEQYF
TRBJ2-1 | TRBV5-1 | TRBD2 | - | TGCGCCAGCAGCTTTTCCGGGACTAGCGGATACAATGAGCAGTTCTTC | CASSFSGTSGYNEQFF
TRBJ1-2 | TRBV29-1 | - | - | TGCAGCGTTGAAAAGGAGGGCAGTACGTATGGCTACACCTTC | CSVEKEGSTYGYTF
TRBJ2-2 | TRBV18 | - | once | TGTGCCAGCTCACCGATAGCCCACACCGGGGAGCTGTTTTTT | CASSPIAHTGELFF
TRBJ2-7 | TRBV19 | - | - | TGTGCCAGTAGTATAGAACAGGGTTCTCGGGAGCAGTACTTC | CASSIEQGSREQYF
TRBJ2-3 | TRBV7-9 | - | - | TGTGCCAGCAGCTCTTCGGCGGCCTCAGCAGATACGCAGTATTTT | CASSSSAASADTQYF